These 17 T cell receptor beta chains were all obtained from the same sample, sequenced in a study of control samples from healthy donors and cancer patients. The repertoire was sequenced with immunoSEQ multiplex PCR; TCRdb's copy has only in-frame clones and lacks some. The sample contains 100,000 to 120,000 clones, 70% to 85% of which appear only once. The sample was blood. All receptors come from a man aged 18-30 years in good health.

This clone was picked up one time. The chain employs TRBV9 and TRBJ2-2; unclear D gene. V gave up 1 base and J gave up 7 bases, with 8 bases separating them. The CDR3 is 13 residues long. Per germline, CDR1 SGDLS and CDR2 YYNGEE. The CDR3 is CASSVNRIGELFF. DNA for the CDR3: TGTGCCAGCAGCGTAAATAGAATCGGGGAGCTGTTTTTT.

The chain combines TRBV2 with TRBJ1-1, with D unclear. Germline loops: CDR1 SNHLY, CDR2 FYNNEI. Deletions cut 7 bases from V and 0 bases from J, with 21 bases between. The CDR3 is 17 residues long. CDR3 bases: TGTGCCAGCACCAACGGACGGCAGGAGTTTATGAACACTGAAGCTTTCTTT. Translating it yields CASTNGRQEFMNTEAFF.

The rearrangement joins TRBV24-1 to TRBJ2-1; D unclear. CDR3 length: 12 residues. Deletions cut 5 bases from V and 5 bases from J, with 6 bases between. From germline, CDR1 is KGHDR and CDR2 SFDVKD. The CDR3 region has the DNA TGTGCCACCAGTGCACTGAACAATGAGCAGTTCTTC. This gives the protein CATSALNNEQFF.

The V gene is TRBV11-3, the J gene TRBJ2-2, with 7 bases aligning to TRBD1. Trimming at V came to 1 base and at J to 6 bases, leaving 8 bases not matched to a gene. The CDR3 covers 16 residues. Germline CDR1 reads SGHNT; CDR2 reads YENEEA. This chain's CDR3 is CASSLGTGADAGELFF. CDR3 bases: TGTGCCAGCAGCTTAGGTACAGGGGCGGACGCCGGGGAGCTGTTTTTT.

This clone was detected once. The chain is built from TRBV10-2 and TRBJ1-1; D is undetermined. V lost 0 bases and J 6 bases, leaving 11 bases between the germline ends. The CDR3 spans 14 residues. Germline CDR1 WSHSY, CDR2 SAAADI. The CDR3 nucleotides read TGCGCCAGCAGTGAGTCGAGATGGAGACCTGAAGCTTTCTTT. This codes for CASSESRWRPEAFF.

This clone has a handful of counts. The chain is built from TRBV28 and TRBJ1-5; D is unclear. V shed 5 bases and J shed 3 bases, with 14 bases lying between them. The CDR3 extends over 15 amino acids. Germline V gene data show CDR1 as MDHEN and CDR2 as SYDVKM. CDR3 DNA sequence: TGTGCCAGCAGTCCCCCTGGAGAGCTCAATCAGCCCCAGCATTTT. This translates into CASSPPGELNQPQHF.

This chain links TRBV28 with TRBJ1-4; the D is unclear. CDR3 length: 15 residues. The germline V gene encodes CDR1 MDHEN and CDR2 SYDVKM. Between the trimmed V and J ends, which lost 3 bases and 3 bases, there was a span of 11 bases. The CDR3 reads CASSFHQASNEKLFF. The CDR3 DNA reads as TGTGCCAGCAGTTTTCATCAGGCTTCTAATGAAAAACTGTTTTTT.

The CDR3 spells CASRGQGNQPQHF. In DNA form, the CDR3 reads TGCGCCAGCAGGGGACAGGGAAATCAGCCCCAGCATTTT. This sequence joins TRBV10-2 and TRBJ1-5; 9 nucleotides line up with TRBD1. J was trimmed by 4 bases and V by 6 bases; bases with no gene match: 1. The CDR3 is 13 amino acids. The germline V gene has CDR1 WSHSY and CDR2 SAAADI.

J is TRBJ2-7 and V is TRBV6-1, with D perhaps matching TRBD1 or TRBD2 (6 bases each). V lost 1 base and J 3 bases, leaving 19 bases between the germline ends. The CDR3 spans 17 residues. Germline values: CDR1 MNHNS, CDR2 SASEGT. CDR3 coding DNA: TGTGCCAGCAGTGAAGTTTCGTTTTGGGGGGCCGGCTACGAGCAGTACGTC. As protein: CASSEVSFWGAGYEQYV.

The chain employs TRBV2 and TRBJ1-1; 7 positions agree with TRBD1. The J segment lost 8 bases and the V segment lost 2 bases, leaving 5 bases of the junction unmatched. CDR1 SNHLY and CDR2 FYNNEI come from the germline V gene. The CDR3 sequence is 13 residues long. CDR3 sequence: CASSERRDREAFF. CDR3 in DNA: TGTGCCAGCAGTGAACGGCGGGACAGAGAAGCTTTCTTT.

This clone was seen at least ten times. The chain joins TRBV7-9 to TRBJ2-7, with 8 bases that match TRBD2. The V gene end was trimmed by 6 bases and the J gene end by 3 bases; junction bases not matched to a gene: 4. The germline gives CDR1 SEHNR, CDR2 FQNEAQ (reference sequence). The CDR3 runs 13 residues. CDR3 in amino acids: CASSPGGLYEQYF. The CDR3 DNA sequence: TGTGCCAGCAGTCCGGGGGGGCTCTACGAGCAGTACTTC.

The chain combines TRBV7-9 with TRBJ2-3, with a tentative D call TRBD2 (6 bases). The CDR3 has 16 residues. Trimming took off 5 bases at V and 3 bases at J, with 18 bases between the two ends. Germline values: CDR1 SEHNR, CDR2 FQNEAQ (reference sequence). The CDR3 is CASSLLGGTQTDTQYF. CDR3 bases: TGTGCCAGCAGCCTCCTTGGCGGGACTCAGACAGATACGCAGTATTTT.

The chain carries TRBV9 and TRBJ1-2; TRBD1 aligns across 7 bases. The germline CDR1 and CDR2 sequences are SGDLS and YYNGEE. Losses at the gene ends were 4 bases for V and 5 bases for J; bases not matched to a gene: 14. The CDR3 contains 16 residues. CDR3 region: CASSPPGGRSAYGYTF. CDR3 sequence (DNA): TGTGCCAGCAGCCCCCCAGGGGGGAGGAGCGCGTATGGCTACACCTTC.

This CDR3 reads CASSYRGGAANEQYV. The CDR3, as DNA: TGTGCCAGCAGTTACCGTGGGGGGGCCGCGAACGAGCAGTACGTC. V gene TRBV6-2 or TRBV6-3 combines with J gene TRBJ2-7; the D gene is possibly TRBD2 (7 bases). The ends were cut back, 2 bases at V and 5 bases at J, with 16 bases in the middle. The CDR3 runs 15 residues. CDR1 is MNHEY and CDR2 is SVGEGT in the germline V gene.

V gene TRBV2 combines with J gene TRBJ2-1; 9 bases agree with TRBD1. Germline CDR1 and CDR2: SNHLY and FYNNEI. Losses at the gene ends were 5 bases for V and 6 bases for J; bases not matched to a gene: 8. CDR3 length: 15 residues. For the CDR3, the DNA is TGTGCCAGCAGTCGGACAGGGGTGGGTATCAATGAGCAGTTCTTC. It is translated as CASSRTGVGINEQFF. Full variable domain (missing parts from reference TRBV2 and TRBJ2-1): EPEVTQTPSHQVTQMGQEVILRCVPISNHLYFYWYRQILGQKVEFLVSFYNNEISEKSEIFDDQFSVERPDGSNFTLKIRSTKLEDSAMYFCASSRTGVGINEQFFGPGTRLTVL.

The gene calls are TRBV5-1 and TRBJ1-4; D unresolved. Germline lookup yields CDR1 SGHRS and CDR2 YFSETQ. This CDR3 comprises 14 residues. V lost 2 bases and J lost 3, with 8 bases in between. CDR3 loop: CASSFRAPNEKLFF. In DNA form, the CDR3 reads TGCGCCAGCAGCTTCCGGGCCCCTAATGAAAAACTGTTTTTT.

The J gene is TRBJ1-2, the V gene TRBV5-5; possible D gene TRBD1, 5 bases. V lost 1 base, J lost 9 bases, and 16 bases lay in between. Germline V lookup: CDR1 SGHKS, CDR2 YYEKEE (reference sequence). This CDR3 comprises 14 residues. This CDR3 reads CASSLRGESASYTF. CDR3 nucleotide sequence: TGTGCCAGCAGCTTGCGGGGGGAGTCCGCGAGCTACACCTTC.